Listed here are 26 T cell receptor beta chains from one sample, sequenced in a study of T cells in localized non-small cell lung cancer. The data were produced by immunoSEQ multiplex PCR, yet TCRdb's version contains in-frame clones alone and is incomplete. The sample gives about 92,000 clones, roughly 88% of which show up once; over 4% is in the top ten. Sequencing used PBMCs, obtained before any cancer treatment. The receptors stem from a woman aged 35 to 75 with stage II squamous cell lung carcinoma.

This clone was seen once. The gene calls are TRBV10-2 and TRBJ1-5; D is undetermined. CDR3 length: 11 amino acids. CDR1 and CDR2 (germline): WSHSY, SAAADI. The germline V and J ends were trimmed by 4 bases and 13 bases, with 11 bases remaining between them. The CDR3 is CASSVGREQHF. The CDR3 bases are TGCGCCAGCAGTGTTGGTAGGGAGCAGCATTTT.

The V call is TRBV25-1, the J call TRBJ2-7, with 7 bases matching TRBD1. Germline V gives CDR1 MGHDK, CDR2 SYGVNS. The V and J ends lost 4 bases and 5 bases, in that order; junction bases with no gene match: 8. CDR3 length: 14 amino acids. CDR3 in DNA: TGTGCCAGCAGTGCATGGCAGGGGGACCACGAGCAGTACTTC. Translating gives CASSAWQGDHEQYF.

This clone was observed a single time. The J gene is TRBJ1-5, the V gene TRBV19; D gene ambiguous. With 3 bases removed from V and 4 bases from J, the gap between germline ends came to 7 bases. CDR1 is LNHDA and CDR2 is SQIVND in the germline V gene (reference sequence). The CDR3 totals 13 residues. The CDR3 reads CASSIQKNQPQHF. The CDR3 DNA is TGTGCCAGTAGTATTCAAAAAAATCAGCCCCAGCATTTT.

V gene TRBV2 combines with J gene TRBJ1-1; D remains ambiguous. V dropped 8 bases and J dropped 0 bases, with 13 bases sitting between them. Germline V gives CDR1 SNHLY, CDR2 FYNNEI. The CDR3 is 14 amino acids. DNA of the CDR3: TGTGCCAGCCAATACCCGAGGGTGAACACTGAAGCTTTCTTT. It is translated as CASQYPRVNTEAFF. Based on the CDR3 plus reference TRBV2 and TRBJ1-1, the full variable domain is EPEVTQTPSHQVTQMGQEVILRCVPISNHLYFYWYRQILGQKVEFLVSFYNNEISEKSEIFDDQFSVERPDGSNFTLKIRSTKLEDSAMYFCASQYPRVNTEAFFGQGTRLTVV.

The chain employs TRBV2 and TRBJ1-2, with a weak D call TRBD1 (6 bases). CDR3 length equals 16 residues. V was trimmed by 6 bases and J by 1 base, leaving 18 bases between them. Germline assignment: CDR1 SNHLY and CDR2 FYNNEI. CDR3 residues: CASRADRGRGNYGYTF. The CDR3 coding sequence is TGTGCCAGCAGGGCTGACCGGGGGCGGGGTAACTATGGCTACACCTTC. Looking up the rest from reference TRBV2 and TRBJ1-2 gives the full variable domain: EPEVTQTPSHQVTQMGQEVILRCVPISNHLYFYWYRQILGQKVEFLVSFYNNEISEKSEIFDDQFSVERPDGSNFTLKIRSTKLEDSAMYFCASRADRGRGNYGYTFGSGTRLTVV.

The V and J genes are TRBV4-2 and TRBJ2-1; 10 nucleotides line up with TRBD2. The CDR3 length is 16 residues. Losses at the gene ends were 4 bases for V and 6 bases for J; bases not matched to a gene: 9. Germline-derived CDR1 and CDR2 are LGHNA and YNFKEQ. The CDR3 region has the DNA TGTGCCAGCAGCCGATCCGGGACTAGCGCGGTCAATGAGCAGTTCTTC. It encodes CASSRSGTSAVNEQFF.

J is TRBJ1-2 and V is TRBV5-1; D may be TRBD1 (6 bases). CDR3 length: 13 amino acids. Trimming stripped 0 bases from V and 6 bases from J, with 9 bases between. From germline, CDR1 is SGHRS and CDR2 YFSETQ. The CDR3 spells CASSLVGGDGYTF. The CDR3 coding sequence is TGCGCCAGCAGCTTGGTTGGGGGCGATGGCTACACCTTC. The full variable domain, with the rest looked up from reference TRBV5-1 and TRBJ1-2, is KAGVTQTPRYLIKTRGQQVTLSCSPISGHRSVSWYQQTPGQGLQFLFEYFSETQRNKGNFPGRFSGRQFSNSRSEMNVSTLELGDSALYLCASSLVGGDGYTFGSGTRLTVV.

V and J are TRBV6-6 and TRBJ2-7; 7 bases are shared with TRBD2. Germline V CDR1 and CDR2: MNHNY, SVGAGI (reference sequence). J lost 3 bases, V lost 5 bases, and 13 bases had no gene match. This CDR3 is built from 16 residues. As DNA, the CDR3 is TGTGCCAGCAGTCCGACCCTAGCGGAGACCCTCTACGAGCAGTACTTC. Protein: CASSPTLAETLYEQYF.

This chain joins TRBV4-2 and TRBJ2-5; no reliable D call. CDR1 and CDR2 (germline): LGHNA, YNFKEQ. The CDR3 is 17 residues long. V lost 1 base to trimming and J lost 0 bases, with 15 bases between them. Written as DNA, the CDR3 is TGTGCCAGCAGCCAAGGTGAGGAGCCTGTGAACCAAGAGACCCAGTACTTC. Translating it yields CASSQGEEPVNQETQYF.

The chain uses TRBV14 and TRBJ1-1, with D possibly TRBD1 on 5 matching bases. V gave up 0 bases and J gave up 3 bases, with 14 bases separating them. The germline V gene has CDR1 SGHDN and CDR2 FVKESK. The CDR3 loop spans 16 amino acids. The CDR3: CASSQDKGRWDTEAFF. The CDR3 DNA reads as TGTGCCAGCAGCCAAGACAAGGGGCGCTGGGACACTGAAGCTTTCTTT. Together with reference TRBV14 and TRBJ1-1, the CDR3 gives the full variable domain: EAGVTQFPSHSVIEKGQTVTLRCDPISGHDNLYWYRRVMGKEIKFLLHFVKESKQDESGMPNNRFLAERTGGTYSTLKVQPAELEDSGVYFCASSQDKGRWDTEAFFGQGTRLTVV.

This sequence joins TRBV5-1 and TRBJ2-2; unclear D gene. V gave up 4 bases and J gave up 2 bases, with 3 bases separating them. This CDR3 has 12 residues. Germline CDR1 SGHRS, CDR2 YFSETQ. The CDR3 bases are TGCGCCAGCAGCCTTAACACCGGGGAGCTGTTTTTT. Its translation: CASSLNTGELFF.

The chain uses TRBV29-1 and TRBJ2-5; TRBD1 or TRBD2 may be the D gene (5 bases each). Trimming pared 4 bases from V and 4 bases from J, leaving 10 bases between. The length of the CDR3 is 12 residues. Per germline, CDR1 SQVTM and CDR2 ANQGSEA. This CDR3 reads CSVGAGRETQYF. The DNA for the CDR3 is TGCAGCGTTGGGGCAGGGAGAGAGACCCAGTACTTC.

The chain recombines TRBV2 with TRBJ2-5; D is undetermined. The CDR3 sequence is 12 residues long. Germline values: CDR1 SNHLY, CDR2 FYNNEI. The V gene lost 6 bases and the J gene lost 0 bases, with 5 bases spanning the gap. This CDR3 is CASSANQETQYF. The CDR3 nucleotides are TGTGCCAGCAGCGCTAACCAAGAGACCCAGTACTTC.

The J gene is TRBJ1-6, the V gene TRBV6-5; no definite D call. Trimming took 0 bases from V and 5 from J, leaving 8 bases between them. The CDR3 has 15 amino acids. Germline lookup yields CDR1 MNHEY and CDR2 SVGAGI. The CDR3 region is CASSYSSGDNSPLHF. Written as DNA, the CDR3 is TGTGCCAGCAGTTACTCGTCAGGCGATAATTCACCCCTCCACTTT.

This chain joins TRBV27 and TRBJ2-7, with D hard to call. This CDR3 spans 14 amino acids. Germline CDR1 reads MNHEY; CDR2 reads SMNVEV (reference sequence). V was cut by 4 bases and J by 2 bases, with 12 bases left in between. CDR3 in DNA: TGTGCCAGCAGTTCTTCTCCTTCTACCTACGAGCAGTACTTC. As protein: CASSSSPSTYEQYF.

V and J are TRBV6-1 and TRBJ1-1, with a weak D call TRBD1 (6 bases). Germline V lookup: CDR1 MNHNS, CDR2 SASEGT. Trimming stripped 5 bases from V and 1 base from J, with 14 bases between. The CDR3 runs to 15 residues. CDR3 protein: CASSSRGGANTEAFF. The CDR3 DNA is TGTGCCAGCAGTTCTAGAGGGGGGGCGAACACTGAAGCTTTCTTT.

This chain uses TRBV5-1 with TRBJ2-3; perhaps TRBD2 as D (6 bases). Germline loops: CDR1 SGHRS, CDR2 YFSETQ. The length of the CDR3 is 15 residues. Trimming removed 7 bases at V and 0 bases at J, with 15 bases between. The chain's CDR3 is CASRRSGHSTDTQYF. The CDR3 coding sequence is TGCGCCAGCCGTCGGAGCGGGCATAGCACAGATACGCAGTATTTT.

The chain is built from TRBV5-4 and TRBJ1-2; no clear D. Germline-derived CDR1 and CDR2 are SGHNT and YYREEE (reference sequence). This CDR3 comprises 15 residues. The V end lost 0 bases, the J end lost 0 bases, and 9 bases lay between the germline ends. The CDR3 DNA reads as TGTGCCAGCAGCTTGGGAACAGAGACTAACTATGGCTACACCTTC. It encodes CASSLGTETNYGYTF. Variable domain in full (rest from reference TRBV5-4 and TRBJ1-2): ETGVTQSPTHLIKTRGQQVTLRCSSQSGHNTVSWYQQALGQGPQFIFQYYREEENGRGNFPPRFSGLQFPNYSSELNVNALELDDSALYLCASSLGTETNYGYTFGSGTRLTVV.

J is TRBJ2-3 and V is TRBV5-1, with D possibly being TRBD1 (6 bases). The CDR3 totals 15 residues. Between the trimmed V and J ends, which lost 0 bases and 0 bases, there was a span of 8 bases. Germline assignment: CDR1 SGHRS and CDR2 YFSETQ. The CDR3 DNA reads as TGCGCCAGCAGCTTGGCCACAGGGAGCACAGATACGCAGTATTTT. This encodes CASSLATGSTDTQYF.

The chain couples TRBV5-1 to TRBJ1-1; TRBD1 is a possible D gene (6 bases). The ends were cut back, 0 bases at V and 5 bases at J, with 14 bases in the middle. In germline, CDR1 is SGHRS, CDR2 YFSETQ. The CDR3 extends over 15 amino acids. The CDR3 DNA reads as TGCGCCAGCAGCTTGGTAGGGGGAGGAGGGACTGAAGCTTTCTTT. Encoded protein: CASSLVGGGGTEAFF.

This sequence joins TRBV6-1 and TRBJ1-5, with TRBD1 identical over 9 bases. Germline assignment: CDR1 MNHNS and CDR2 SASEGT. V lost 8 bases, J lost 3 bases, and 8 bases stayed unmatched. The CDR3 runs to 15 residues. In nucleotides, the CDR3 is TGTGCCAGCCGAGAACAGGGGGCTTTCAATCAGCCCCAGCATTTT. This translates into CASREQGAFNQPQHF.

The chain couples TRBV7-9 to TRBJ1-3; no reliable D call. This CDR3 has 15 amino acids. Germline V gene lookup returns CDR1 SEHNR and CDR2 FQNEAQ (reference sequence). The V gene lost 5 bases and the J gene lost 4 bases, with 15 bases spanning the gap. CDR3 bases: TGTGCCAGCAGCCGAACTCAACTGGGAGGAAACACCATATATTTT. Protein: CASSRTQLGGNTIYF.

The V gene is TRBV5-6, the J gene TRBJ1-1, with 11 bases fitting TRBD1. Per germline, CDR1 SGHDT and CDR2 YYEEEE. After removal of 7 bases from V and 4 bases from J, the junction contained 9 bases not matched to a gene. CDR3 size: 15 residues. CDR3 DNA sequence: TGTGCCAGCCGACGACCTGGGACAGGGGGCACTGAAGCTTTCTTT. Protein product: CASRRPGTGGTEAFF.

CDR3 residues: CASTVRGLGGEAFF. CDR3 nucleotide sequence: TGTGCCAGCACCGTCCGGGGCCTCGGGGGTGAAGCTTTCTTT. The V gene is TRBV5-6, the J gene TRBJ1-1; D possibly corresponds to TRBD1 (5 bases). V was shortened by 6 bases and J by 7 bases, with 19 bases between the two germline ends. This CDR3 has 14 amino acids. CDR1 SGHDT and CDR2 YYEEEE come from the germline V gene.

The chain has TRBV6-1 and TRBJ1-5, with 9 bases lining up with TRBD1. V was pared by 5 bases and J by 5 bases, with 4 bases of the junction left unmatched. Germline CDR1 is MNHNS and CDR2 is SASEGT. CDR3 length equals 14 residues. The CDR3 is CASSHRGPDQPQHF. CDR3 coding DNA: TGTGCCAGCAGTCACAGGGGGCCTGATCAGCCCCAGCATTTT.

The rearrangement uses TRBV6-5 and TRBJ1-2; tentatively, D is TRBD1 (5 bases). The CDR3 loop spans 14 amino acids. Germline lookup yields CDR1 MNHEY and CDR2 SVGAGI. Trimming cost V 8 bases and J 5 bases, with 18 bases left between them. For the CDR3, the DNA is TGTGCCAGCTACGCGAGCGGGGAGGGGTATGGCTACACCTTC. This gives the protein CASYASGEGYGYTF.